These 13 T cell receptor beta chains came from one sample sequenced in a study of blood T cell repertoires in COVID-19. TCRdb's copy holds only in-frame clones and misses some; the assay was immunoSEQ multiplex PCR. The sample lists fewer than 35,000 clones, around 90% occurring once. Sequenced input: peripheral blood. These receptors were obtained from a man aged 60 to 75 with active COVID-19.

V usage is TRBV11-3 and J usage is TRBJ2-1; tentative D call: TRBD2 (6 bases). Germline lookup yields CDR1 SGHNT and CDR2 YENEEA. The CDR3 is 14 residues long. The V and J ends lost 5 bases and 3 bases respectively, with 11 bases between them. The CDR3 is CASSQAGIYNEQFF. CDR3 nucleotides: TGTGCCAGCAGCCAGGCGGGGATCTACAATGAGCAGTTCTTC.

This clone was seen more than once but under ten times. V is TRBV6-1 and J is TRBJ2-6; possible D gene TRBD1, 5 bases. The V end was cut by 0 bases, the J end by 0 bases, with 6 bases between. This CDR3 has 16 residues. Germline CDR1 reads MNHNS; CDR2 reads SASEGT. The DNA for the CDR3 is TGTGCCAGCAGTGAAGCTGGACACTCTGGGGCCAACGTCCTGACTTTC. Residues: CASSEAGHSGANVLTF.

This clone was counted a single time. The chain couples TRBV6-1 to TRBJ1-6; the D is unclear. Trimming removed 4 bases at V and 0 bases at J, with 10 bases between. Germline CDR1 reads MNHNS; CDR2 reads SASEGT. The CDR3 spans 16 residues. CDR3 sequence reads: CASSASWSSYNSPLHF. The CDR3 DNA sequence: TGTGCCAGCAGTGCTTCATGGAGCTCCTATAATTCACCCCTCCACTTT.

This chain links TRBV6-5 with TRBJ1-2; D is uncertain. This CDR3 has 15 residues. CDR1 is MNHEY, CDR2 SVGAGI, per germline. V dropped 8 bases and J dropped 4 bases, with 20 bases sitting between them. CDR3 in amino acids: CASAYPRGDGYGYTF. DNA for the CDR3: TGTGCCAGCGCCTACCCTCGGGGTGACGGCTATGGCTACACCTTC.

The chain recombines TRBV5-1 with TRBJ2-7; 8 nucleotides align to TRBD2. The CDR3 has 15 amino acids. Germline CDR1 reads SGHRS; CDR2 reads YFSETQ. The J segment lost 5 bases and the V segment lost 0 bases, leaving 7 bases of the junction unmatched. CDR3 sequence (DNA): TGCGCCAGCAGCTTGGAGGAGGGCGGGGGGAACGAGCAGTACTTC. Its protein product is CASSLEEGGGNEQYF. The variable domain in full, completed from reference TRBV5-1 and TRBJ2-7, reads KAGVTQTPRYLIKTRGQQVTLSCSPISGHRSVSWYQQTPGQGLQFLFEYFSETQRNKGNFPGRFSGRQFSNSRSEMNVSTLELGDSALYLCASSLEEGGGNEQYFGPGTRLTVT.

The chain links TRBV28 to TRBJ2-6; D is possibly TRBD1 (6 bases). The V end was cut by 3 bases, the J end by 1 base, with 10 bases between. Germline CDR1 reads MDHEN; CDR2 reads SYDVKM. The CDR3 loop spans 16 amino acids. CDR3 nucleotide sequence: TGTGCCAGCAGTTTCCCAGGGGTTTCTGGGGCCAACGTCCTGACTTTC. Protein: CASSFPGVSGANVLTF.

The chain combines TRBV5-1 with TRBJ2-2; TRBD2 is a possible D gene (6 bases). V shed 9 bases and J shed 2 bases, with 17 bases lying between them. This CDR3 has 15 amino acids. Looked up from germline, CDR1 is SGHRS and CDR2 is YFSETQ. The CDR3 DNA sequence: TGCGCCACCTCCCGGGGAGGACTTAACACCGGGGAGCTGTTTTTT. It translates to CATSRGGLNTGELFF.

This sequence joins TRBV5-6 and TRBJ2-1, with D perhaps matching TRBD1 (6 bases). Germline-derived CDR1 and CDR2 are SGHDT and YYEEEE. The CDR3 runs 13 residues. V was trimmed by 3 bases and J by 4 bases, leaving 8 bases between them. This CDR3 is CASSSGQYNEQFF. The DNA for the CDR3 is TGTGCCAGCAGCTCCGGACAGTACAATGAGCAGTTCTTC.

The chain has TRBV7-8 and TRBJ2-1, with D perhaps matching TRBD2 (5 bases). CDR1 SGHVS and CDR2 FQNEAQ come from the germline V gene. Trimming removed 8 bases from V and 9 bases from J, with 17 bases in between. CDR3 size: 13 residues. CDR3 amino acids: CASYEGIRAEQFF. The CDR3 DNA reads TGTGCCAGCTACGAGGGTATACGTGCTGAGCAGTTCTTC.

This clone has just one count. The chain recombines TRBV6-6 with TRBJ2-3; TRBD2 agrees at 12 bases. The CDR3 spans 17 residues. Losses at the gene ends were 5 bases for V and 0 bases for J; bases not matched to a gene: 6. Germline-derived CDR1 and CDR2 are MNHNY and SVGAGI (reference sequence). The CDR3 region is CASSPTSGGPSTDTQYF. CDR3 DNA sequence: TGTGCCAGCAGTCCGACTAGCGGGGGCCCGAGCACAGATACGCAGTATTTT.

This clone was counted a few times. DNA for the CDR3: TGCGCCAGCAGCCACTGGACAGATACCTACGAGCAGTACTTC. Protein sequence: CASSHWTDTYEQYF. The chain couples TRBV5-1 to TRBJ2-7; TRBD1 might be the D (6 bases). Germline values: CDR1 SGHRS, CDR2 YFSETQ. V shed 4 bases and J shed 2 bases, with 13 bases lying between them. This CDR3 is built from 14 residues.

The rearrangement uses TRBV11-2 and TRBJ2-5, with 7 positions matching TRBD1. The CDR3 is 14 residues long. V gave up 5 bases and J gave up 2 bases; unmatched junction bases: 5. Germline V lookup: CDR1 SGHAT, CDR2 FQNNGV. CDR3 nucleotides: TGTGCCAGCAGCCCCGGACAGGAACAAGAGACCCAGTACTTC. The encoded protein is CASSPGQEQETQYF.

The V gene is TRBV9, the J gene TRBJ2-3; D unresolved. Germline CDR1 reads SGDLS; CDR2 reads YYNGEE. The CDR3 runs to 14 residues. The ends were cut back, 0 bases at V and 2 bases at J, with 7 bases in the middle. The DNA of the CDR3 is TGTGCCAGCAGCGTAGTACAGAACACAGATACGCAGTATTTT. Amino acids: CASSVVQNTDTQYF.